The next 27 T cell receptor beta chains were all read from a single sample in a study of neoadjuvant anti-PD-1 for oral cavity cancer. Method: immunoSEQ multiplex PCR; TCRdb's copy keeps in-frame clones and lacks some. The table has 50,000 to 65,000 clones, 65% to 80% seen once; the top ten hold 2.5% to 3%. The source material was PBMCs, sampled before nivolumab (anti-PD-1) treatment. These receptors originate from a person aged 40 to 85 with oral cavity squamous cell carcinoma.

The chain joins TRBV11-2 to TRBJ2-1, with 11 bases matching TRBD2. The CDR3 extends over 15 amino acids. CDR1 SGHAT and CDR2 FQNNGV come from the germline V gene. J gave up 7 bases and V 3 bases, and 5 bases lay outside the gene matches. The CDR3: CASSFTSGSGNEQFF. The CDR3, as DNA: TGTGCCAGCAGCTTTACTAGCGGGAGTGGGAATGAGCAGTTCTTC.

CDR3 region: CASSIPRVNTEAFF. The CDR3 region has the DNA TGTGCCAGTAGTATCCCCAGGGTAAACACTGAAGCTTTCTTT. The V gene is TRBV19, the J gene TRBJ1-1; the D gene is possibly TRBD1 (5 bases). V dropped 3 bases and J dropped 2 bases, with 10 bases sitting between them. The germline CDR1 and CDR2 sequences are LNHDA and SQIVND (reference sequence). The CDR3 consists of 14 residues.

This clone was found once. The chain combines TRBV10-1 with TRBJ1-1; tentative D call: TRBD1 (5 bases). In germline, CDR1 is WNHNN, CDR2 SYGVQD (reference sequence). Trimming shortened V by 6 bases and J by 1 base, and 9 bases separated the two germline ends. CDR3 length: 13 residues. DNA for the CDR3: TGCGCCAGCAGCCGGGACTGGAACACTGAAGCTTTCTTT. Its protein product is CASSRDWNTEAFF.

This chain joins TRBV10-1 and TRBJ1-3; weak D call: TRBD1 (6 bases). Germline values: CDR1 WNHNN, CDR2 SYGVQD (reference sequence). This CDR3 is 14 amino acids long. The V end was cut by 7 bases, the J end by 2 bases, with 12 bases between. As DNA, the CDR3 is TGCGCCAGCATCCGGACAGAGGCTGGAAACACCATATATTTT. Translated, it gives CASIRTEAGNTIYF.

The rearrangement joins TRBV11-2 to TRBJ1-6, with D uncertain. Trimming took off 0 bases at V and 0 bases at J, with 15 bases between the two ends. Germline CDR1 and CDR2: SGHAT and FQNNGV. The CDR3 length is 19 residues. The CDR3 DNA follows: TGTGCCAGCAGCTTAGATCTGGGCATTACGAGCTCCTATAATTCACCCCTCCACTTT. Residues: CASSLDLGITSSYNSPLHF.

This clone showed up just a few times. The genes are TRBV5-4 and TRBJ1-2; D might be TRBD1 (5 bases). Looked up from germline, CDR1 is SGHNT and CDR2 is YYREEE (reference sequence). V lost 0 bases to trimming and J lost 4 bases, with 13 bases between them. This CDR3 is 15 amino acids long. CDR3 DNA sequence: TGTGCCAGCAGCTTGGCCGAGGGGAATTTCTATGGCTACACCTTC. It is translated as CASSLAEGNFYGYTF.

The chain links TRBV27 to TRBJ2-7; D is uncertain. V was trimmed by 8 bases and J by 2 bases, leaving 16 bases between them. Germline-derived CDR1 and CDR2 are MNHEY and SMNVEV (reference sequence). The CDR3 spans 14 residues. The CDR3 sequence: CASRSLTLTYEQYF. The CDR3 DNA reads as TGTGCCAGCCGTTCCCTTACTCTGACCTACGAGCAGTACTTC.

The rearrangement joins TRBV2 to TRBJ1-2; the D is unclear. V was pared by 8 bases and J by 0 bases, with 13 bases between. Germline CDR1 is SNHLY and CDR2 is FYNNEI. The CDR3 is 14 amino acids. CDR3 sequence reads: CASGPSLANYGYTF. CDR3 sequence (DNA): TGTGCCAGCGGGCCCTCACTAGCTAACTATGGCTACACCTTC.

V usage is TRBV27 and J usage is TRBJ1-2; 7 nucleotides agree with TRBD1. J gave up 4 bases and V 5 bases, and 10 bases lay outside the gene matches. Germline V gene data show CDR1 as MNHEY and CDR2 as SMNVEV (reference sequence). This CDR3 contains 15 residues. CDR3 protein: CASSQETGQTYGYTF. Written as DNA, the CDR3 is TGTGCCAGCAGTCAAGAGACAGGGCAAACCTATGGCTACACCTTC.

The chain joins TRBV7-9 to TRBJ1-1; 7 bases map to TRBD1. V lost 1 base to trimming and J lost 4 bases; unmatched junction nucleotides: 9. Germline lookup yields CDR1 SEHNR and CDR2 FQNEAQ (reference sequence). The CDR3 runs to 16 residues. The DNA of the CDR3 is TGTGCCAGCAGCTTAGGCTTGGGAGGGGGCGGCACTGAAGCTTTCTTT. Its translation is CASSLGLGGGGTEAFF.

The genes are TRBV5-4 and TRBJ1-2; TRBD1 agrees at 8 bases. Germline V gives CDR1 SGHNT, CDR2 YYREEE (reference sequence). This CDR3 has 15 amino acids. With 0 bases clipped from V and 6 bases from J, the junction kept 7 bases outside the gene matches. Written as DNA, the CDR3 is TGTGCCAGCAGCTTGGGCGGACAGGGAGGAGATGGCTACACCTTC. This translates into CASSLGGQGGDGYTF.

Regarding this clone: This could be a read error, since a much larger clone is one nucleotide away. The chain couples TRBV6-5 to TRBJ2-7; no definite D call. V was trimmed by 5 bases and J by 2 bases, leaving 4 bases between them. The CDR3 is 11 amino acids. Germline-derived CDR1 and CDR2 are MNHEY and SVGAGI. CDR3 amino acids: CASSGTYEQYF. In DNA form, the CDR3 reads TGTGCCAGCAGTGGGACCTACGAGCAGTACTTC.

This chain connects TRBV27 to TRBJ1-2, with 9 bases that match TRBD1. V was pared by 8 bases and J by 8 bases, with 12 bases of the junction left unmatched. Germline V gene lookup returns CDR1 MNHEY and CDR2 SMNVEV (reference sequence). This CDR3 has 14 residues. The CDR3 region is CASGGTGRTRGYTF. CDR3 bases: TGTGCCAGCGGTGGGACAGGGAGGACTAGAGGCTACACCTTC.

This chain joins TRBV4-1 and TRBJ2-1, with D perhaps TRBD2 (5 bases). This CDR3 is built from 17 residues. V lost 5 bases and J lost 1, with 18 bases in between. Germline V gives CDR1 MGHRA, CDR2 YSYEKL. In DNA, the CDR3 is TGCGCCAGCAGCTTCAGAGAGGCGAGAGGGTCCTACAATGAGCAGTTCTTC. It specifies CASSFREARGSYNEQFF.

The V call is TRBV5-1, the J call TRBJ1-1; TRBD1 agrees at 7 bases. The germline CDR1 and CDR2 sequences are SGHRS and YFSETQ. The CDR3 consists of 14 residues. The V and J ends lost 5 bases and 8 bases, in that order; junction bases with no gene match: 12. The CDR3 nucleotides read TGCGCCAGCAGTTACAGGGGAGGGGGACTCGAAGCTTTCTTT. Residues: CASSYRGGGLEAFF.

The rearrangement joins TRBV25-1 to TRBJ2-7; D is tentatively TRBD1 or TRBD2 (6 bases each). The V gene's germline CDR1 is MGHDK and CDR2 SYGVNS. The CDR3 totals 11 residues. V lost 6 bases, J lost 11 bases, and 14 bases lay in between. The CDR3 reads CASSRGRREYF. The CDR3 nucleotides read TGTGCCAGCAGCCGGGGGCGTCGTGAGTACTTC.

This clone was recorded only once. This rearrangement joins TRBV11-2 to TRBJ2-1; D is perhaps TRBD1 or TRBD2 (7 bases each). The V and J ends lost 3 bases and 1 base respectively, with 13 bases between them. The length of the CDR3 is 16 residues. CDR1 and CDR2 from the germline V gene are SGHAT and FQNNGV. The CDR3 nucleotides read TGTGCCAGCAGCTTCCGGGGGGACAGTTCCTACAATGAGCAGTTCTTC. Translation gives CASSFRGDSSYNEQFF.

V and J are TRBV9 and TRBJ2-2; D ambiguous. Trimming removed 6 bases at V and 4 bases at J, with 10 bases between. Germline CDR1 SGDLS, CDR2 YYNGEE. This CDR3 contains 13 residues. This chain's CDR3 is CASTAYVTGELFF. In nucleotides, the CDR3 is TGTGCCAGCACGGCGTACGTCACCGGGGAGCTGTTTTTT.

The chain couples TRBV5-6 to TRBJ2-3; TRBD2 agrees at 9 bases. V was clipped by 3 bases and J by 0 bases; unmatched bases: 2. The CDR3 is made up of 15 amino acids. From germline, CDR1 is SGHDT and CDR2 YYEEEE. The CDR3: CASSSSGMSTDTQYF. In DNA form, the CDR3 reads TGTGCCAGCAGCTCTAGCGGGATGAGCACAGATACGCAGTATTTT.

The chain has TRBV6-5 and TRBJ2-2; D is possibly TRBD2 (6 bases). Deletions cut 4 bases from V and 0 bases from J, with 6 bases between. The CDR3 totals 14 residues. Germline V gene lookup returns CDR1 MNHEY and CDR2 SVGAGI. The CDR3 here is CASSWGANTGELFF. The CDR3, as DNA: TGTGCCAGCAGTTGGGGGGCGAACACCGGGGAGCTGTTTTTT.

This chain joins TRBV27 and TRBJ2-7; 7 bases align to TRBD1. The germline gives CDR1 MNHEY, CDR2 SMNVEV (reference sequence). This CDR3 comprises 15 residues. The V segment lost 6 bases and the J segment 7 bases; nucleotides outside the gene matches: 15. For the CDR3, the DNA is TGTGCCAGCAGAAAAGCCCGGACAGGCCTACGGGAGCAGTACTTC. This encodes CASRKARTGLREQYF.

The rearrangement uses TRBV5-1 and TRBJ1-1, with 7 bases identical to TRBD1. CDR1 SGHRS and CDR2 YFSETQ come from the germline V gene. The CDR3 consists of 14 residues. The V gene end was trimmed by 1 base and the J gene end by 11 bases; junction bases not matched to a gene: 11. The CDR3 DNA sequence: TGCGCCAGCAGCTTGAACCGACAGGGAGTGACGGCTTTCTTT. Translation gives CASSLNRQGVTAFF.

This chain connects TRBV6-4 to TRBJ2-2, with TRBD1 matching over 9 bases. Germline V gene data show CDR1 as MRHNA and CDR2 as SNTAGT. Trimming removed 3 bases from V and 7 bases from J; junction bases left unmatched: 3. CDR3 length: 14 amino acids. CDR3 residues: CASSEQGAGGELFF. CDR3 nucleotides: TGTGCCAGCAGTGAACAGGGGGCAGGCGGGGAGCTGTTTTTT.

The V gene is TRBV27, the J gene TRBJ2-2; D possibly corresponds to TRBD1 (5 bases). Germline CDR1 MNHEY, CDR2 SMNVEV (reference sequence). With 5 bases removed from V and 2 bases from J, the gap between germline ends came to 9 bases. CDR3 length equals 14 residues. The CDR3, as DNA: TGTGCCAGCAGTCCCAGGGAAAACACCGGGGAGCTGTTTTTT. Protein sequence: CASSPRENTGELFF.

The chain has TRBV5-1 and TRBJ2-2, with D tentatively TRBD1 or TRBD2 (5 bases each). The CDR3 has 13 amino acids. In germline, CDR1 is SGHRS, CDR2 YFSETQ. The V and J ends lost 0 bases and 9 bases respectively, with 9 bases between them. CDR3 residues: CASSLERGRELFF. DNA for the CDR3: TGCGCCAGCAGCTTGGAACGGGGCCGGGAGCTGTTTTTT.

V and J are TRBV19 and TRBJ1-2, with D unresolved. The V gene's germline CDR1 is LNHDA and CDR2 SQIVND (reference sequence). The CDR3 totals 15 residues. Trimming shortened V by 5 bases and J by 2 bases, and 15 bases separated the two germline ends. CDR3 sequence (DNA): TGTGCCAGTAGTCAAAGGGCCCCCAACAACTATGGCTACACCTTC. Protein product: CASSQRAPNNYGYTF. The whole variable domain, filled in from reference TRBV19 and TRBJ1-2, reads DGGITQSPKYLFRKEGQNVTLSCEQNLNHDAMYWYRQDPGQGLRLIYYSQIVNDFQKGDIAEGYSVSREKKESFPLTVTSAQKNPTAFYLCASSQRAPNNYGYTFGSGTRLTVV.

The chain uses TRBV27 and TRBJ1-5; D is ambiguous. The germline gives CDR1 MNHEY, CDR2 SMNVEV (reference sequence). V lost 5 bases, J lost 1 base, and 9 bases lay in between. This CDR3 comprises 14 residues. CDR3 protein: CASSPSGSNQPQHF. The CDR3 DNA is TGTGCCAGCAGTCCCTCCGGGAGCAATCAGCCCCAGCATTTT.